The 24 T cell receptor beta chains below all came from one sample that was sequenced in a study of OX40 agonist ivuxolimab in advanced cancers. Here immunoSEQ multiplex PCR was the method, and the copy in TCRdb shows in-frame clones only, minus some. The table includes tens of thousands of clones, 90% detected once. The sequencing here drew on CD4+ or CD8+ T cells sorted from blood, taken in a trial of the OX40 agonist ivuxolimab. The source is an adult with an advanced solid tumor such as melanoma, head and neck, liver or kidney cancer.

V gene TRBV10-3 combines with J gene TRBJ1-5, with D hard to call. The V end was cut by 0 bases, the J end by 5 bases, with 11 bases between. CDR3 size: 15 residues. CDR1 and CDR2 from the germline V gene are ENHRY and SYGVKD. CDR3 coding DNA: TGTGCCATCAGTGAGTCGACCCGGAAAGATCAGCCCCAGCATTTT. Residues: CAISESTRKDQPQHF.

The chain couples TRBV28 to TRBJ1-4; D uncertain. The germline gives CDR1 MDHEN, CDR2 SYDVKM. Trimming pared 2 bases from V and 8 bases from J, leaving 12 bases between. The CDR3 contains 14 residues. In DNA, the CDR3 is TGTGCCAGCAGTTTACGGAGCGGCTACGAAAAACTGTTTTTT. This translates into CASSLRSGYEKLFF.

The chain carries TRBV6-5 and TRBJ2-2; 8 nucleotides match TRBD2. J gave up 7 bases and V 6 bases, and 4 bases lay outside the gene matches. The CDR3 sequence is 13 residues long. CDR1 and CDR2 from the germline V gene are MNHEY and SVGAGI. CDR3 in DNA: TGTGCCAGCAGGCCGGGGGGGAACGGGGAGCTGTTTTTT. Its translation is CASRPGGNGELFF.

V is TRBV28 and J is TRBJ1-1, with 8 nucleotides matching TRBD1. Unmatched junction bases numbered 12, after V lost 3 bases and J lost 0 bases. Germline CDR1 MDHEN, CDR2 SYDVKM. There are 18 residues in the CDR3. CDR3 in DNA: TGTGCCAGCAGTTTTGACGGACAGGGACTCTCACTGAACACTGAAGCTTTCTTT. Protein: CASSFDGQGLSLNTEAFF. The full variable domain, rest sourced from reference TRBV28 and TRBJ1-1, is DVKVTQSSRYLVKRTGEKVFLECVQDMDHENMFWYRQDPGLGLRLIYFSYDVKMKEKGDIPEGYSVSREKKERFSLILESASTNQTSMYLCASSFDGQGLSLNTEAFFGQGTRLTVV.

The rearrangement joins TRBV4-2 to TRBJ2-1, with 9 bases fitting TRBD1. The CDR3 extends over 18 amino acids. Per germline, CDR1 LGHNA and CDR2 YNFKEQ. J gave up 9 bases and V 4 bases, and 19 bases lay outside the gene matches. In DNA, the CDR3 is TGTGCCAGCAGCCCCGCGGGACAGGGATGGGGGGCCTTTCCTGAGCAGTTCTTC. It specifies CASSPAGQGWGAFPEQFF.

The chain joins TRBV4-2 to TRBJ2-7; TRBD2 matches 7 bases. After removal of 2 bases from V and 0 bases from J, the junction contained 4 bases not matched to a gene. CDR3 length equals 15 residues. Looked up from germline, CDR1 is LGHNA and CDR2 is YNFKEQ. The CDR3 DNA sequence: TGTGCCAGCAGCCAACATAGCGGGCCCTCCTACGAGCAGTACTTC. Its protein product is CASSQHSGPSYEQYF.

CDR3 sequence: CASSLLGGNQPQHF. The CDR3 nucleotides read TGTGCCAGCAGCTTATTGGGTGGCAATCAGCCCCAGCATTTT. This chain uses TRBV7-9 with TRBJ1-5, with D hard to call. The CDR3 loop spans 14 amino acids. With 2 bases removed from V and 2 bases from J, the gap between germline ends came to 7 bases. CDR1 and CDR2 from the germline V gene are SEHNR and FQNEAQ (reference sequence).

The chain links TRBV16 to TRBJ2-7; D might be TRBD1 or TRBD2, each matching 5 bases. The V gene lost 4 bases and the J gene lost 3 bases, with 25 bases spanning the gap. This CDR3 spans 18 amino acids. Germline values: CDR1 KGHSY, CDR2 FQNENV. This CDR3 is CASSRLTPGTTGIYEQYF. For the CDR3, the DNA is TGTGCCAGCAGCCGCCTCACCCCAGGGACGACCGGTATCTACGAGCAGTACTTC.

The chain has TRBV21-1 and TRBJ1-5. TRBV21-1 is recorded as a pseudogene. The CDR3 is 16 residues long. DNA for the CDR3: TGTGCCAGCAGCCACGTCAGGGAGGAATGGAATCAGCCCCAGCATTTT. Translating gives CASSHVREEWNQPQHF.

The chain has TRBV2 and TRBJ2-1, with a possible D match to TRBD1 (6 bases). With 8 bases removed from V and 5 bases from J, the gap between germline ends came to 13 bases. The CDR3 runs to 13 residues. Germline V CDR1 and CDR2: SNHLY, FYNNEI. The CDR3 DNA reads TGTGCCAGCTGTCAGGGGACGGACAATGAGCAGTTCTTC. Translated, it gives CASCQGTDNEQFF.

On this clone itself: The same CDR3 also results from other DNA sequences found in this sample. V usage is TRBV6-1 and J usage is TRBJ2-7, with no clear D. V lost 3 bases to trimming and J lost 5 bases, with 8 bases between them. CDR1 and CDR2 from the germline V gene are MNHNS and SASEGT. This CDR3 is 12 amino acids long. The CDR3 protein is CASSDSWDEQYF. The CDR3 DNA follows: TGTGCCAGCAGTGATTCCTGGGACGAGCAGTACTTC.

This chain joins TRBV2 and TRBJ2-5; D is perhaps TRBD2 (6 bases). The J call may be in error: the DNA end matches TRBJ2-7 better. Germline CDR1 reads SNHLY; CDR2 reads FYNNEI. The CDR3 runs 12 residues. The CDR3 spells CASSIGRPEQYF. Here the CDR3 DNA reads TGTGCCAGCAGTATAGGGAGGCCCGAGCAGTACTTC.

The chain has TRBV27 and TRBJ2-7, with a possible D match to TRBD2 (7 bases). Trimming shortened V by 8 bases and J by 2 bases, and 13 bases separated the two germline ends. The CDR3 runs to 13 residues. CDR1 is MNHEY and CDR2 is SMNVEV in the germline V gene (reference sequence). CDR3 residues: CASRGAATYEQYF. CDR3 sequence (DNA): TGTGCCAGCCGGGGGGCAGCCACCTACGAGCAGTACTTC.

The rearrangement links TRBV7-9 to TRBJ2-7; D gene ambiguous. This CDR3 spans 13 amino acids. Trimming shortened V by 5 bases and J by 3 bases, and 11 bases separated the two germline ends. Per germline, CDR1 SEHNR and CDR2 FQNEAQ (reference sequence). CDR3 amino acids: CASSPTASYEQYF. The CDR3 DNA is TGTGCCAGCAGCCCCACTGCCAGCTACGAGCAGTACTTC.

V is TRBV28 and J is TRBJ1-5, with D unclear. V shed 5 bases and J shed 3 bases, with 2 bases lying between them. The V gene's germline CDR1 is MDHEN and CDR2 SYDVKM. The CDR3 length is 11 residues. For the CDR3, the DNA is TGTGCCAGCAGTCTCAATCAGCCCCAGCATTTT. Its translation: CASSLNQPQHF.

The chain recombines TRBV7-6 with TRBJ1-5; D gene uncertain. Trimming took 3 bases from V and 1 from J, leaving 10 bases between them. CDR1 is SGHVS, CDR2 FNYEAQ, per germline. CDR3 length equals 15 residues. In nucleotides, the CDR3 is TGTGCCAGCAGCTTTGGGCCCAGCAGCAATCAGCCCCAGCATTTT. Translated, it gives CASSFGPSSNQPQHF.

This chain links TRBV5-1 with TRBJ2-7; D gene uncertain. V was trimmed by 3 bases and J by 0 bases, leaving 10 bases between them. The germline V gene has CDR1 SGHRS and CDR2 YFSETQ. CDR3 length: 14 amino acids. CDR3 region: CASSSPRNSYEQYF. The CDR3 coding sequence is TGCGCCAGCAGCTCACCTAGAAACTCCTACGAGCAGTACTTC.

The genes are TRBV27 and TRBJ2-1; 8 bases align to TRBD1. CDR1 is MNHEY, CDR2 SMNVEV, per germline (reference sequence). J lost 5 bases, V lost 4 bases, and 13 bases had no gene match. This CDR3 region has 17 residues. The chain's CDR3 is CASSYTIGQGRNNEQFF. CDR3 DNA: TGTGCCAGCAGTTATACCATAGGACAGGGTCGAAACAATGAGCAGTTCTTC.

The chain employs TRBV5-6 and TRBJ1-1; 9 bases are shared with TRBD1. V was clipped by 0 bases and J by 0 bases; unmatched bases: 3. The CDR3 spans 16 residues. CDR1 is SGHDT and CDR2 is YYEEEE in the germline V gene. In DNA, the CDR3 is TGTGCCAGCAGCTTGGCCGGGGACAGGGTGAACACTGAAGCTTTCTTT. It yields the protein CASSLAGDRVNTEAFF.

The chain combines TRBV23-1 with TRBJ1-5, with D possibly TRBD1 on 5 matching bases. TRBV23-1 is an open reading frame whose function is uncertain. The CDR3 totals 14 residues. The V end was cut by 11 bases, the J end by 4 bases, with 18 bases between. This CDR3 is CAPPRGLINQPQHF. For the CDR3, the DNA is TGCGCCCCTCCGAGGGGACTGATAAATCAGCCCCAGCATTTT.

As regards this clone: The sample has other DNA sequences that encode this CDR3 too. This chain links TRBV5-4 with TRBJ2-7; D gene ambiguous. The CDR3 length is 11 residues. V was trimmed by 0 bases and J by 4 bases, leaving 2 bases between them. Germline assignment: CDR1 SGHNT and CDR2 YYREEE (reference sequence). This CDR3 is CASSLGYEQYF. CDR3 DNA: TGTGCCAGCAGCTTGGGTTACGAGCAGTACTTC. Supplemented by reference TRBV5-4 and TRBJ2-7, the full variable domain reads ETGVTQSPTHLIKTRGQQVTLRCSSQSGHNTVSWYQQALGQGPQFIFQYYREEENGRGNFPPRFSGLQFPNYSSELNVNALELDDSALYLCASSLGYEQYFGPGTRLTVT.

This clone was found a few times. The V and J genes are TRBV29-1 and TRBJ2-1; D is undetermined. CDR1 SQVTM and CDR2 ANQGSEA come from the germline V gene. Trimming took 4 bases from V and 9 from J, leaving 10 bases between them. The CDR3 is made up of 11 amino acids. The CDR3 spells CSVVGLGEQFF. The CDR3 DNA is TGCAGCGTTGTCGGGCTGGGTGAGCAGTTCTTC.

Here the CDR3 DNA reads TGTGCCAGCTCGGGATACCCTACTATCGGGCAGTACTTC. Translated, it gives CASSGYPTIGQYF. The chain is built from TRBV27 and TRBJ2-7; D is perhaps TRBD2 (5 bases). The germline V and J ends were trimmed by 8 bases and 9 bases, with 20 bases remaining between them. The CDR3 extends over 13 amino acids. Germline V gives CDR1 MNHEY, CDR2 SMNVEV (reference sequence).

The chain uses TRBV19 and TRBJ2-7; TRBD1 agrees at 7 bases. The CDR3 is 15 amino acids. The V gene's germline CDR1 is LNHDA and CDR2 SQIVND (reference sequence). J was trimmed by 0 bases and V by 2 bases; bases with no gene match: 4. DNA for the CDR3: TGTGCCAGTAGTATAAGGGACAGCTACTCCTACGAGCAGTACTTC. This sequence encodes CASSIRDSYSYEQYF.